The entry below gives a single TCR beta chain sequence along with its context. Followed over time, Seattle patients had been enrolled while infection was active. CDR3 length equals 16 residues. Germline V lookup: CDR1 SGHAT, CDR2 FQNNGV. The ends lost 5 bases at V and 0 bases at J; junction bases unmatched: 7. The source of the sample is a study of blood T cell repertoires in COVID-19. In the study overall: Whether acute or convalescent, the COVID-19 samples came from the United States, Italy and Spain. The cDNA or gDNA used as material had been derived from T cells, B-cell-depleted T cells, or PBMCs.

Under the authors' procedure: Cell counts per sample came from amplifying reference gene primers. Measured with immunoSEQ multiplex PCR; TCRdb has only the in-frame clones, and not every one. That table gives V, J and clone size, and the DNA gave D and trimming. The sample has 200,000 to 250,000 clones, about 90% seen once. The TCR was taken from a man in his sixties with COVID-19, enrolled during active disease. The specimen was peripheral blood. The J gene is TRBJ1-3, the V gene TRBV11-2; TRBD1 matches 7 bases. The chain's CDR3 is CASSGRQGYSGNTIYF. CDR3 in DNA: TGTGCCAGCAGCGGTAGACAGGGATACTCTGGAAACACCATATATTTT. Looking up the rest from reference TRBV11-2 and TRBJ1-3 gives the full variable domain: EAGVAQSPRYKIIEKRQSVAFWCNPISGHATLYWYQQILGQGPKLLIQFQNNGVVDDSQLPKDRFSAERLKGVDSTLKIQPAKLEDSAVYLCASSGRQGYSGNTIYFGEGSWLTVV.